This T cell receptor (beta chain) originates from a study of T-cell reconstitution after alpha-beta-depleted transplantation in children. Notes on the study in general: Counts and diversity of T cells one year after transplant came mostly from newly produced T cells. Approximately two months post-transplant, alpha-beta T cells reportedly originated from several hundred expanded graft clones.

Unique molecular identifiers were incorporated during preparation of the TCRbeta library. TCRdb itself ran the PCR reads through MiXCR, one entry per CDR3 protein. In the table there are roughly 490,000 distinct CDR3 sequences, over 10% of which are singletons. This clonotype was observed a few times. The antigen is not known. In germline, CDR1 is SGHTA, CDR2 FQGTGA. Unmatched junction bases numbered 16, after V lost 1 base and J lost 7 bases. This CDR3 comprises 18 residues. This chain uses TRBV7-3 with TRBJ2-1; TRBD2 matches at 7 bases. The receptor was derived from a female patient between 2 and 15 years old who had a stem cell transplant for aplastic anemia, so the T cells may come from the graft donor. The starting material was PBMCs, mostly from graft donor cells, obtained 180 days after TCRalphabeta/CD19-depleted stem cell transplant. Here the CDR3 DNA reads TGTGCCAGCAGCTTAAGGTCGAATAGGCTAGCGGCGGAAAATGAGCAGTTCTTC. Protein sequence: CASSLRSNRLAAENEQFF.